This T cell receptor beta chain was documented in a study of blood T cell repertoires in COVID-19. Study in general: There were acute and convalescent COVID-19 samples, and they came from the United States, Italy and Spain.

With 3 bases removed from V and 4 bases from J, the gap between germline ends came to 10 bases. There are 14 residues in the CDR3. Looked up from germline, CDR1 is MNHEY and CDR2 is SMNVEV (reference sequence). The protocol was immunoSEQ multiplex PCR, while the TCRdb copy is restricted to in-frame clones and leaves out a portion. This sample yields hundreds of thousands of clones, of which approximately 90% are seen a single time; approximately 1.9% belongs to the top ten. Adults between roughly 18 and 89 years of age took part from 20 to 25 US areas. Assignments of participants to cohorts depended upon their own reported clinical history.

The chain recombines TRBV27 with TRBJ1-5; D uncertain. This sequence was found in a woman between 18 and 30 years old who had recovered from COVID-19. Sequences were obtained from PBMCs or T cells enriched from blood (not recorded which). The CDR3 spells CASSFSGENQPQHF. The CDR3 DNA reads as TGTGCCAGCAGTTTTTCAGGCGAAAATCAGCCCCAGCATTTT.